The sequence of this T cell receptor (beta chain) was determined in a study of T-cell reconstitution after alpha-beta-depleted transplantation in children. Trimming pared 2 bases from V and 4 bases from J, leaving 7 bases between. This CDR3 is 12 amino acids long. CDR1 SQVTM and CDR2 ANQGSEA come from the germline V gene. TCRbeta library preparation incorporated unique molecular identifiers. TCRdb used MiXCR to reprocess the PCR reads, holding one entry per CDR3 protein. The sample contains around 400,000 distinct CDR3 sequences, around 21% of which appear only once. This clonotype was recorded many times.

The sequenced sample was PBMCs from the stem cell graft donor, obtained from the stem cell graft. The rearrangement links TRBV29-1 to TRBJ2-3; perhaps TRBD1 as D (5 bases). The sequence was obtained from a human donor who donated a stem cell graft to a child with acute myeloid leukemia. CDR3 sequence: CSVELGPDTQYF. The CDR3 DNA reads as TGCAGCGTTGAATTGGGGCCAGATACGCAGTATTTT.